This T cell receptor (beta chain) derives from a study of control samples from healthy donors and cancer patients. Clones were sequenced by immunoSEQ multiplex PCR, and TCRdb holds only the in-frame ones, with some missing. Here the sample spans about 230,000 clones, around 79% being singletons. V lost 0 bases and J lost 3, with 15 bases in between. This CDR3 has 16 residues. The germline CDR1 and CDR2 sequences are SGHRS and YFSETQ. This chain uses TRBV5-1 with TRBJ2-5; no reliable D call. The sample comprised PBMCs. The receptor was derived from a woman in her sixties or seventies with lung cancer. For the CDR3, the DNA is TGCGCCAGCAGCTTGGCGGCCAGGAACCACGAAGAGACCCAGTACTTC. Amino acid sequence: CASSLAARNHEETQYF.